This record concerns one T cell receptor beta chain sequence. The germline V gene has CDR1 SNHLY and CDR2 FYNNEI. The V and J ends lost 5 bases and 1 base respectively, with 11 bases between them. The CDR3 runs 14 residues. This entry comes from a study of blood T cell repertoires in COVID-19. About the study: Sources were T cells, B-cell-depleted T cells, or PBMCs; the material itself was cDNA or gDNA.

Authors' data handling: The authors estimated nucleated cell counts from reference gene primer amplification. Generated by immunoSEQ multiplex PCR, the TCRdb table keeps only in-frame clones and is missing some. V, J and clone size derive from that table, while D and trimming were established from the DNA sequence. The sample contains around 68,000 clones, about 85% of which appear only once. This sequence joins TRBV2 and TRBJ1-1, with D perhaps matching TRBD1 (5 bases). The receptor was derived from a man at least 80 years old with acute or convalescent COVID-19. Sequencing was carried out using peripheral blood. The CDR3 region is CASSSGLTNTEAFF. CDR3 nucleotide sequence: TGTGCCAGCAGTTCGGGACTTACGAACACTGAAGCTTTCTTT.